Presented here are 25 T cell receptor beta chains from one specimen sequenced in a study of molecular identifiers for immune sequencing clone quantification. TCRdb called the PCR reads again in MiXCR, with one record for every CDR3 protein. The table shows about 320,000 distinct CDR3 sequences, with roughly a quarter occurring only once. Sequencing input: naive CD8+ T cells from blood, with Jurkat cell RNA spiked in. Noted subset: FACS-sorted CD8+CD4-CCR7+CD45RA+ naive T cells. The receptors shown here come from a human donor in good health. Some libraries in this study had Jurkat cell RNA spiked in.

This clonotype was counted a few times. The chain joins TRBV5-1 to TRBJ2-5, with TRBD1 matching 8 bases. J gave up 3 bases and V 0 bases, and 1 base lay outside the gene matches. The germline gives CDR1 SGHRS, CDR2 YFSETQ. The CDR3 contains 14 residues. CDR3 bases: TGCGCCAGCAGCTTGGAACAGGGGGAAGAGACCCAGTACTTC. Protein: CASSLEQGEETQYF. The full variable domain, completed using reference TRBV5-1 and TRBJ2-5, is KAGVTQTPRYLIKTRGQQVTLSCSPISGHRSVSWYQQTPGQGLQFLFEYFSETQRNKGNFPGRFSGRQFSNSRSEMNVSTLELGDSALYLCASSLEQGEETQYFGPGTRLLVL.

A remark on this clonotype: A single base separates this from a much larger clone, so it may be a read error. This chain connects TRBV6-5 to TRBJ1-1, with D perhaps TRBD1 (6 bases). The CDR3 covers 14 residues. The V and J ends lost 0 bases and 4 bases respectively, with 9 bases between them. The germline V gene encodes CDR1 MNHEY and CDR2 SVGAGI. The CDR3 here is CASSYSEGGTEAFF. Here the CDR3 DNA reads TGTGCCAGCAGTTACTCCGAGGGGGGCACTGAAGCTTTCTTT.

This clonotype came up a few times. V and J are TRBV29-1 and TRBJ1-2; D is uncertain. Germline loops: CDR1 SQVTM, CDR2 ANQGSEA. Trimming stripped 0 bases from V and 4 bases from J, with 12 bases between. The CDR3 length is 14 residues. The DNA of the CDR3 is TGCAGCGTTGAAGAGACCAACCCTACCTATGGCTACACCTTC. Encoded protein: CSVEETNPTYGYTF.

This clonotype was detected many times. V is TRBV6-2 or TRBV6-3 and J is TRBJ2-1, with 11 nucleotides matching TRBD2. The CDR3 loop spans 16 amino acids. J was trimmed by 6 bases and V by 4 bases; bases with no gene match: 8. The germline CDR1 and CDR2 sequences are MNHEY and SVGEGT. CDR3 amino acids: CASSSVAGGPGNEQFF. The CDR3, as DNA: TGTGCCAGCAGTTCAGTAGCGGGAGGGCCTGGCAATGAGCAGTTCTTC.

This clonotype was found a few times. The V call is TRBV19, the J call TRBJ2-1; the match to TRBD1 covers 10 bases. CDR1 is LNHDA and CDR2 is SQIVND in the germline V gene (reference sequence). V shed 9 bases and J 9 bases; nucleotides not matched to a gene: 14. The CDR3 spans 15 residues. CDR3 nucleotides: TGTGCCAGCGACTACGGGACAGGGGTATTGCGTGAGCAGTTCTTC. Residues: CASDYGTGVLREQFF.

The rearrangement joins TRBV10-3 to TRBJ2-7; 8 nucleotides agree with TRBD2. From germline, CDR1 is ENHRY and CDR2 SYGVKD. Unmatched junction bases numbered 4, after V lost 2 bases and J lost 4 bases. The CDR3 extends over 14 amino acids. The CDR3 sequence is CAISEGSGGYEQYF. The CDR3 DNA follows: TGTGCCATCAGTGAGGGGTCGGGAGGGTACGAGCAGTACTTC.

This clonotype was counted between two and nine times. The chain links TRBV7-9 to TRBJ1-4; the D is unclear. Germline V gene data show CDR1 as SEHNR and CDR2 as FQNEAQ (reference sequence). The CDR3 runs 13 residues. Between the trimmed V and J ends, which lost 5 bases and 8 bases, there was a span of 12 bases. CDR3 DNA sequence: TGTGCCAGCAGCGAGCTGGGATTCGAAAAACTGTTTTTT. Its protein product is CASSELGFEKLFF.

This clonotype was counted between two and nine times. The chain employs TRBV19 and TRBJ1-5; D uncertain. Trimming cost V 7 bases and J 0 bases, with 7 bases left between them. CDR1 LNHDA and CDR2 SQIVND come from the germline V gene (reference sequence). The CDR3 runs 13 residues. The CDR3 bases are TGTGCCAGTATGTTGGGTAGCAATCAGCCCCAGCATTTT. It specifies CASMLGSNQPQHF.

Notes on this clonotype: With a much larger clone just one base away, this may be a read error. The chain employs TRBV5-1 and TRBJ2-1; 10 positions agree with TRBD1. This CDR3 is 16 amino acids long. Germline CDR1 SGHRS, CDR2 YFSETQ. The CDR3 sequence: CASSLGQGAIYNVQFF. In nucleotides, the CDR3 is TGCGCCAGCAGCTTGGGACAGGGGGCTATCTACAATGTGCAGTTCTTC.

This clonotype was observed a single time. An end of the junction does not agree with germline; a read error may underlie this. This chain joins TRBV6-5 and TRBJ1-3, with TRBD1 matching over 8 bases. CDR1 and CDR2 (germline): MNHEY, SVGAGI. The CDR3 is made up of 19 amino acids. CDR3 sequence: CTSSYQKDRALQSGNTIYF. CDR3 coding DNA: TGTACCAGCAGTTACCAAAAGGACAGGGCTTTGCAATCTGGAAACACCATATATTTT.

About this clonotype itself: Since the CDR3 does not end with the conserved phenylalanine or tryptophan, this likely comes from a read error. This chain joins TRBV7-9 and TRBJ2-3; no clear D. Per germline, CDR1 SEHNR and CDR2 FQNEAQ (reference sequence). The CDR3 covers 13 residues. V lost 5 bases and J 0 bases, leaving 6 bases between the germline ends. The CDR3 DNA is TGTGCCAGCAGCCCGCCTAGCACAGATACGCAGTATATT. Translation gives CASSPPSTDTQYI.

This clonotype came up a few times. The chain employs TRBV29-1 and TRBJ1-2, with D unresolved. This CDR3 has 12 amino acids. Germline values: CDR1 SQVTM, CDR2 ANQGSEA. V was cut by 4 bases and J by 2 bases, with 8 bases left in between. The CDR3: CSVVSGNYGYTF. CDR3 DNA: TGCAGCGTTGTATCGGGGAACTATGGCTACACCTTC.

To note about this clonotype: This may stem from a read error, because a much larger clone lies one nucleotide away. The chain uses TRBV4-1 and TRBJ2-5, with 8 bases fitting TRBD1. The length of the CDR3 is 15 residues. CDR1 and CDR2 (germline): MGHRA, YSYEKL. V shed 1 base and J 5 bases; nucleotides not matched to a gene: 6. CDR3 in DNA: TGCGCCAGCAGCCAAGTTGCAGGGGGCTGTGAGACCCAGTACTTC. It encodes CASSQVAGGCETQYF.

In its sample, this clonotype was seen many times. V usage is TRBV13 and J usage is TRBJ2-7, with D unresolved. The CDR3 extends over 12 amino acids. Trimming left V 4 bases short and J 7 bases short, with 11 bases between. CDR1 and CDR2 from the germline V gene are PRHDT and FYEKMQ (reference sequence). The CDR3 DNA is TGTGCCAGCAGCTATGGAGACGGTGAGCAGTACTTC. Protein sequence: CASSYGDGEQYF.

The table lists this clonotype with many counts. V is TRBV11-2 and J is TRBJ2-1; D not resolved. Germline CDR1 SGHAT, CDR2 FQNNGV. Trimming removed 5 bases from V and 4 bases from J, with 12 bases in between. The CDR3 has 14 residues. DNA of the CDR3: TGTGCCAGCAGCCAAACAACAAATTACAATGAGCAGTTCTTC. Its protein product is CASSQTTNYNEQFF. The full variable domain, in which reference TRBV11-2 and TRBJ2-1 provide the parts outside the CDR3, is EAGVAQSPRYKIIEKRQSVAFWCNPISGHATLYWYQQILGQGPKLLIQFQNNGVVDDSQLPKDRFSAERLKGVDSTLKIQPAKLEDSAVYLCASSQTTNYNEQFFGPGTRLTVL.

This clonotype appeared a few times. The genes are TRBV5-1 and TRBJ2-7, with a possible D match to TRBD2 (6 bases). CDR1 and CDR2 from the germline V gene are SGHRS and YFSETQ. V dropped 0 bases and J dropped 2 bases, with 9 bases sitting between them. The CDR3 sequence is 14 residues long. CDR3 bases: TGCGCCAGCAGCTTGGGGGGGGTAACCTACGAGCAGTACTTC. It encodes CASSLGGVTYEQYF. The full variable domain, with the rest looked up from reference TRBV5-1 and TRBJ2-7, is KAGVTQTPRYLIKTRGQQVTLSCSPISGHRSVSWYQQTPGQGLQFLFEYFSETQRNKGNFPGRFSGRQFSNSRSEMNVSTLELGDSALYLCASSLGGVTYEQYFGPGTRLTVT.

The sample holds many counts of this clonotype. The rearrangement links TRBV5-6 to TRBJ2-5; the D is unclear. CDR1 and CDR2 from the germline V gene are SGHDT and YYEEEE. Deletions cut 2 bases from V and 2 bases from J, with 7 bases between. This CDR3 region has 13 residues. The chain's CDR3 is CASSFAYQETQYF. The CDR3 DNA reads TGTGCCAGCAGCTTCGCCTATCAAGAGACCCAGTACTTC.

There are a few counts of this clonotype. The chain has TRBV30 and TRBJ2-1, with D possibly matching TRBD2 (6 bases). V was clipped by 3 bases and J by 1 base, with 10 bases between them. The germline V gene has CDR1 GTSNPN and CDR2 SVGIG (reference sequence). This CDR3 comprises 14 residues. For the CDR3, the DNA is TGTGCCTGGAGCTTTAGCGGTTCCTACAATGAGCAGTTCTTC. Amino acid sequence: CAWSFSGSYNEQFF. Together with reference TRBV30 and TRBJ2-1, the CDR3 gives the full variable domain: SQTIHQWPATLVQPVGSPLSLECTVEGTSNPNLYWYRQAAGRGLQLLFYSVGIGQISSEVPQNLSASRPQDRQFILSSKKLLLSDSGFYLCAWSFSGSYNEQFFGPGTRLTVL.

This chain connects TRBV7-8 to TRBJ1-1; 9 bases match TRBD1. CDR3 length equals 17 residues. Germline trimming cut 5 bases from V and 4 bases from J; bases unmatched to any gene: 14. Germline values: CDR1 SGHVS, CDR2 FQNEAQ. The CDR3, as DNA: TGTGCCAGCAGCCGTCTCCGGGACAGGGTTTCGGTCACTGAAGCTTTCTTT. Protein product: CASSRLRDRVSVTEAFF. Full variable domain (remainder filled in from reference TRBV7-8 and TRBJ1-1): GAGVSQSPRYKVAKRGQDVALRCDPISGHVSLFWYQQALGQGPEFLTYFQNEAQLDKSGLPSDRFFAERPEGSVSTLKIQRTQQEDSAVYLCASSRLRDRVSVTEAFFGQGTRLTVV.

This clonotype appeared many times. The rearrangement joins TRBV10-3 to TRBJ1-1, with D perhaps matching TRBD1 (6 bases). V was trimmed by 0 bases and J by 5 bases, leaving 13 bases between them. CDR3 length: 15 residues. Per germline, CDR1 ENHRY and CDR2 SYGVKD. In DNA form, the CDR3 reads TGTGCCATCAGTGAGTCGGGGGGCGCGAATACTGAAGCTTTCTTT. Translated: CAISESGGANTEAFF.

This clonotype was observed a few times. The chain uses TRBV20-1 and TRBJ2-7, with 7 bases identical to TRBD2. Trimming removed 0 bases from V and 2 bases from J; junction bases left unmatched: 7. The CDR3 runs 15 residues. From germline, CDR1 is DFQATT and CDR2 SNEGSKA (reference sequence). CDR3 loop: CSARDLREGTYEQYF. The CDR3 DNA follows: TGCAGTGCTAGAGATTTGAGGGAGGGGACCTACGAGCAGTACTTC.

In the case of this clonotype: Just one base apart from a much larger clone, this may be a read error. The V and J genes are TRBV28 and TRBJ2-7; 7 bases map to TRBD2. Germline values: CDR1 MDHEN, CDR2 SYDVKM. The CDR3 is 13 amino acids. The CDR3: CVSSSRGVGEQYF. CDR3 in DNA: TGTGTCAGCAGTTCCCGGGGGGTTGGGGAGCAGTACTTC. The whole variable domain, filled in from reference TRBV28 and TRBJ2-7, reads DVKVTQSSRYLVKRTGEKVFLECVQDMDHENMFWYRQDPGLGLRLIYFSYDVKMKEKGDIPEGYSVSREKKERFSLILESASTNQTSMYLCVSSSRGVGEQYFGPGTRLTVT.

The V and J genes are TRBV6-5 and TRBJ2-5, with D tentatively TRBD1 or TRBD2 (6 bases each). The V end was cut by 5 bases, the J end by 2 bases, with 15 bases between. The CDR3 spans 15 residues. Germline V gene data show CDR1 as MNHEY and CDR2 as SVGAGI. Here the CDR3 DNA reads TGTGCCAGCAGTAAGGGGGGTTTTCGGCAAGAGACCCAGTACTTC. The encoded protein is CASSKGGFRQETQYF.

The table lists this clonotype with many counts. CDR3 sequence (DNA): TGTGCCAGCAGTTTAAATCACCCAGGGACCGAGCAGTACTTC. It specifies CASSLNHPGTEQYF. This rearrangement joins TRBV27 to TRBJ2-7; D is possibly TRBD1 or TRBD2 (5 bases each). The germline V and J ends were trimmed by 2 bases and 6 bases, with 14 bases remaining between them. The CDR3 length is 14 residues. Germline lookup yields CDR1 MNHEY and CDR2 SMNVEV (reference sequence).

This clonotype was detected a few times. This chain connects TRBV5-6 to TRBJ2-2; D uncertain. This CDR3 has 13 residues. Trimming shortened V by 2 bases and J by 6 bases, and 8 bases separated the two germline ends. Germline CDR1 and CDR2: SGHDT and YYEEEE. As DNA, the CDR3 is TGTGCCAGCAGCTTCGGATCCTCCGGGGAGCTGTTTTTT. It specifies CASSFGSSGELFF.